The source of this TCR beta chain is a study of cytomegalovirus exposure and HLA in healthy donors. This CDR3 comprises 16 residues. The germline V and J ends were trimmed by 0 bases and 1 base, with 12 bases remaining between them. The germline CDR1 and CDR2 sequences are LNHNV and YYDKDF (reference sequence). General study findings and limits: The study recorded 164 TCR beta chains that were cytomegalovirus-associated. In most subjects, TCR beta sequences reportedly gave accurate predictions of HLA-A and HLA-B alleles. An assumption of roughly uniform sequencing depth across donors underlay the presence/absence analyses. Within an earlier analysis, most TCR beta V segments proved productive either about 87% or about 30% of the time.

Worth noting for this clone: The antigen is not known.

The study ran its PCR with 60 Vbeta and 13 Jbeta primers. Profiling relied on immunoSEQ multiplex PCR, and the TCRdb table lists in-frame clones only, not all of them. The data contain tens of thousands of clones, over 65% of them singletons. Sequencing was performed on PBMCs. The chain carries TRBV15 and TRBJ2-5; tentatively, D is TRBD1 (6 bases). This clonotype was obtained from a man over 45 in good health and CMV-seropositive. The CDR3 nucleotides read TGTGCCACCAGCAGAGATGGGGGCGCGGCCCAAGAGACCCAGTACTTC. Amino acids: CATSRDGGAAQETQYF.